These 9 T cell receptor beta chains were all obtained from the same sample, sequenced in a study of T cell changes during pregnancy in multiple sclerosis. Measured with immunoSEQ multiplex PCR; TCRdb has only the in-frame clones, and not every one. The sample comprises about 41,000 clones, more than 85% of which are singletons, and 6.5% to 7.5% rests with the top ten. The sequencing here drew on CD8+ T cells from peripheral blood mononuclear cells, taken in the third trimester of pregnancy. The receptors derive from a female donor with multiple sclerosis, enrolled in a pregnancy study.

The J gene is TRBJ1-5, the V gene TRBV7-3, with D hard to call. CDR1 and CDR2 from the germline V gene are SGHTA and FQGTGA. The CDR3 extends over 18 amino acids. The V gene lost 4 bases and the J gene lost 0 bases, with 19 bases spanning the gap. CDR3 amino acids: CASSSLTEEVHSNQPQHF. The CDR3 bases are TGTGCCAGCAGCTCCCTTACAGAGGAGGTACATAGCAATCAGCCCCAGCATTTT.

The chain is built from TRBV5-3 and TRBJ1-1; D possibly corresponds to TRBD1 (6 bases). Being an ORF, TRBV5-3 has a function that is uncertain. This CDR3 is 14 amino acids long. V was clipped by 5 bases and J by 1 base, with 12 bases between them. The CDR3 DNA sequence: TGTGCCAGAAGTCTGTACAGGGAGAACACTGAAGCTTTCTTT. Translated: CARSLYRENTEAFF.

The V gene is TRBV30, the J gene TRBJ2-5, with unresolved D. The CDR3 runs to 12 residues. Germline V gene sequence: CDR1 GTSNPN, CDR2 SVGIG (reference sequence). Trimming took 1 base from V and 2 from J, leaving 5 bases between them. CDR3 bases: TGTGCCTGGAGTGACTTACAAGAGACCCAGTACTTC. The encoded protein is CAWSDLQETQYF.

The rearrangement links TRBV7-9 to TRBJ1-1; TRBD1 might be the D (6 bases). Germline V CDR1 and CDR2: SEHNR, FQNEAQ (reference sequence). V was trimmed by 2 bases and J by 4 bases, leaving 14 bases between them. There are 15 residues in the CDR3. The CDR3 loop is CASSLPLQGVTEAFF. In DNA form, the CDR3 reads TGTGCCAGCAGCTTACCCCTACAGGGTGTCACTGAAGCTTTCTTT.

The genes are TRBV6-5 and TRBJ2-7; D might be TRBD2 (6 bases). This CDR3 contains 13 residues. V dropped 0 bases and J dropped 7 bases, with 10 bases sitting between them. The germline CDR1 and CDR2 sequences are MNHEY and SVGAGI. For the CDR3, the DNA is TGTGCCAGCAGTTACTCGGAGGGGCCGGAGCAGTACTTC. It translates to CASSYSEGPEQYF.

In this sample, this clone turned up a few times. The rearrangement joins TRBV7-9 to TRBJ2-7; the D gene is possibly TRBD1 (5 bases). The CDR3 contains 14 residues. Germline V lookup: CDR1 SEHNR, CDR2 FQNEAQ (reference sequence). V was pared by 0 bases and J by 10 bases, with 16 bases between. The CDR3 nucleotides are TGTGCCAGCAGCTTAGCTGGACACCCAGACTTTCAGTACTTC. This translates into CASSLAGHPDFQYF. Full variable domain (rest looked up from reference TRBV7-9 and TRBJ2-7): DTGVSQNPRHKITKRGQNVTFRCDPISEHNRLYWYRQTLGQGPEFLTYFQNEAQLEKSRLLSDRFSAERPKGSFSTLEIQRTEQGDSAMYLCASSLAGHPDFQYFGPGTRLTVT.

This chain connects TRBV4-1 to TRBJ2-1; tentatively, D is TRBD2 (6 bases). There are 15 residues in the CDR3. V lost 4 bases, J lost 8 bases, and 18 bases lay in between. CDR1 is MGHRA, CDR2 YSYEKL, per germline. The DNA of the CDR3 is TGCGCCAGCAGCCTCCGACTAGGCTCTTTGGATGAGCAGTTCTTC. Amino acids: CASSLRLGSLDEQFF.

CDR3 protein: CASSLVGGNQPQHF. As DNA, the CDR3 is TGTGCCAGCAGTTTAGTAGGGGGCAATCAGCCCCAGCATTTT. V gene TRBV27 combines with J gene TRBJ1-5; a possible D gene is TRBD1 (5 bases). CDR3 size: 14 residues. V lost 2 bases and J 2 bases, leaving 7 bases between the germline ends. Germline V lookup: CDR1 MNHEY, CDR2 SMNVEV (reference sequence).

V is TRBV2 and J is TRBJ1-4; D possibly corresponds to TRBD1 (6 bases). This CDR3 is built from 14 residues. V lost 7 bases and J lost 2, with 11 bases in between. Germline V lookup: CDR1 SNHLY, CDR2 FYNNEI. CDR3 DNA: TGTGCCAGCAAGCAGGGGCCGACTAATGAAAAACTGTTTTTT. This sequence encodes CASKQGPTNEKLFF.